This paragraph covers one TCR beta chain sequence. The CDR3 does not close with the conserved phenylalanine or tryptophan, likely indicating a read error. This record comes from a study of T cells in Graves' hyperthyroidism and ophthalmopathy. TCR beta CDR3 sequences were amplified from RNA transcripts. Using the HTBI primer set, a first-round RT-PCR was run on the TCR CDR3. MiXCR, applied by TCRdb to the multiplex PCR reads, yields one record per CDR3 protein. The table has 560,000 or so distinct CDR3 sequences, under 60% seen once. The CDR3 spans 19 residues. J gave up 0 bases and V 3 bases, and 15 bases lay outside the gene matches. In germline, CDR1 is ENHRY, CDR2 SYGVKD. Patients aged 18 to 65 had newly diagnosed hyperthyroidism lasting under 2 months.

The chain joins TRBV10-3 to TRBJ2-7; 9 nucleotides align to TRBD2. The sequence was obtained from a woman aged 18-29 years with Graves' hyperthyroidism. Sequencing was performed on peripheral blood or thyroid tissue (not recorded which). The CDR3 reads CAISDRTQPTSGSSYEQYL. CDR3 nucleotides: TGTGCCATCAGTGACCGGACCCAGCCTACTAGCGGGTCCTCCTACGAGCAGTACTTA.